This TCR beta chain was identified during a study of T cell responses to AZD1222 COVID-19 vaccine. The V end lost 4 bases, the J end lost 6 bases, and 12 bases lay between the germline ends. The CDR3 runs to 13 residues. CDR1 SGDLS and CDR2 YYNGEE come from the germline V gene. Sequencing was performed with immunoSEQ multiplex PCR; in TCRdb, only in-frame clones are kept and a portion is missing. The sample contains about 130,000 clones, about nine tenths of which appear only once. The clonotype was recovered from an adult in good health. The chain links TRBV9 to TRBJ2-3, with D perhaps TRBD2 (6 bases). The specimen was peripheral blood, collected on day 0 of AZD1222 vaccination. For the CDR3, the DNA is TGTGCCAGCAGCTCAGGAGGGACGGATACGCAGTATTTT. Encoded protein: CASSSGGTDTQYF.